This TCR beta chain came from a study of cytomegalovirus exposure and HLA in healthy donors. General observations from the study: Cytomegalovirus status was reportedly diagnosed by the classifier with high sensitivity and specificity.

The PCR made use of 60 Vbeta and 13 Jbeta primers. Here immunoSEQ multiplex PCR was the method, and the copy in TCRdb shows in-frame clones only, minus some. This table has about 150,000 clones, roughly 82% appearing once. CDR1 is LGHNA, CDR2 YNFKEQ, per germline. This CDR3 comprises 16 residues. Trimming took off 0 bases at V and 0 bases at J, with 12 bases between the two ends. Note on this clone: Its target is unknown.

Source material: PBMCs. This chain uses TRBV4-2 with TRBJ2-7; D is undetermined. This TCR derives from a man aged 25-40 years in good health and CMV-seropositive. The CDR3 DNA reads TGTGCCAGCAGCCAAGAAGTTGGTAGCCCCTCCTACGAGCAGTACTTC. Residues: CASSQEVGSPSYEQYF.